The clone carrying this TCR beta chain was counted a few times. No antigen is known for it. Germline CDR1 is SGHRS and CDR2 is YFSETQ. V was pared by 7 bases and J by 4 bases, with 8 bases between. The CDR3 spans 12 residues. The data belong to a study of cytomegalovirus exposure and HLA in healthy donors. The study's findings and limits: In a later analysis, CMV-associated beta chains were mostly HLA-associated, it appeared. In a later analysis, specific HLA alleles were associated with 15,000 to 20,000 TCR beta sequences at a 0.05 false discovery rate. In the analysis, some V segments, TRBV6-2 and TRBV6-3 included, were excluded as indistinguishable.

The PCR ran on 60 Vbeta and 13 Jbeta primers. TCRdb's copy holds only in-frame clones and misses some; the assay was immunoSEQ multiplex PCR. The sample has some 120,000 clones, around four fifths seen once. This clonotype originated in a male donor in good health and CMV-seropositive. The sequenced sample consisted of PBMCs. This chain uses TRBV5-1 with TRBJ2-2; tentatively, D is TRBD1 (5 bases). Here the CDR3 reads CASGARTGELFF. The CDR3 DNA reads TGCGCCAGCGGGGCCCGCACCGGGGAGCTGTTTTTT. Looking up the rest from reference TRBV5-1 and TRBJ2-2 gives the full variable domain: KAGVTQTPRYLIKTRGQQVTLSCSPISGHRSVSWYQQTPGQGLQFLFEYFSETQRNKGNFPGRFSGRQFSNSRSEMNVSTLELGDSALYLCASGARTGELFFGEGSRLTVL.